These 16 T cell receptor beta chains originate from one sample sequenced in a study of beta chain features in type 1 diabetes. Regarding the study as a whole: Moderate but significant shortening of TCRB CDR3s was recorded in all four CD4+ subsets from Type 1 diabetes patients.

Sequencing targeted expressed TCRB transcripts, as all isolated RNA had been reverse transcribed. Assay used: immunoSEQ multiplex PCR; TCRdb lists only in-frame clones, some missing. This repertoire shows roughly 100,000 clones, under 30% found once; its top ten account for more than 0.5%. The antigens for these receptors are not known. Source material: central memory CD4+ T cells from blood. These receptor sequences come from a woman younger than 30 with type 1 diabetes.

This clone was seen more than once but under ten times. This rearrangement joins TRBV7-2 to TRBJ1-1, with 7 bases identical to TRBD1. The V gene end was trimmed by 4 bases and the J gene end by 5 bases; junction bases not matched to a gene: 7. The CDR3 is 14 amino acids. The germline V gene encodes CDR1 SGHTA and CDR2 FQGNSA. This chain's CDR3 is CASSSDRASTEAFF. DNA for the CDR3: TGTGCCAGCAGCTCCGACAGGGCAAGTACTGAAGCTTTCTTT.

This clone was seen a handful of times. DNA of the CDR3: TGTGCCAGCAGTACCTACAGGGATACTGAAGCTTTCTTT. Protein sequence: CASSTYRDTEAFF. The rearrangement uses TRBV28 and TRBJ1-1; TRBD1 might be the D (6 bases). Trimming removed 5 bases from V and 5 bases from J, with 12 bases in between. The CDR3 sequence is 13 residues long. Germline-derived CDR1 and CDR2 are MDHEN and SYDVKM.

The V call is TRBV20-1, the J call TRBJ2-1; D remains unclear. V lost 3 bases, J lost 6 bases, and 6 bases lay in between. CDR1 and CDR2 from the germline V gene are DFQATT and SNEGSKA (reference sequence). The CDR3 consists of 11 residues. CDR3 sequence reads: CSASHTNEQFF. The CDR3 coding sequence is TGCAGTGCTAGTCACACCAATGAGCAGTTCTTC.

The chain uses TRBV7-7 and TRBJ2-1, with 7 bases aligning to TRBD2. The CDR3 covers 16 residues. With V trimmed by 5 bases and J by 0 bases, 7 bases remained unmatched. Germline V gene sequence: CDR1 SSHAT, CDR2 FNYEAQ (reference sequence). CDR3: CASSRVAGSSYNEQFF. DNA for the CDR3: TGTGCCAGCAGCCGCGTAGCGGGCAGCTCCTACAATGAGCAGTTCTTC.

The gene calls are TRBV19 and TRBJ1-5; 7 nucleotides align to TRBD1. This CDR3 contains 15 residues. Looked up from germline, CDR1 is LNHDA and CDR2 is SQIVND (reference sequence). With 3 bases clipped from V and 7 bases from J, the junction kept 9 bases outside the gene matches. CDR3: CASSMGSGGRQPQHF. The CDR3, as DNA: TGTGCCAGTAGTATGGGGTCAGGGGGGCGCCAGCCCCAGCATTTT.

The chain links TRBV7-9 to TRBJ2-3; D unresolved. Trimming took 3 bases from V and 0 from J, leaving 16 bases between them. Germline loops: CDR1 SEHNR, CDR2 FQNEAQ (reference sequence). This CDR3 region has 17 residues. CDR3: CASSFGSGVTSTDTQYF. CDR3 sequence (DNA): TGTGCCAGCAGCTTCGGGTCCGGCGTTACTAGCACAGATACGCAGTATTTT.

V is TRBV27 and J is TRBJ1-2; 7 positions agree with TRBD1. The germline gives CDR1 MNHEY, CDR2 SMNVEV (reference sequence). Germline trimming cut 4 bases from V and 8 bases from J; bases unmatched to any gene: 7. The CDR3 is 13 amino acids. In DNA form, the CDR3 reads TGTGCCAGCAGTTCCAATGACAGGGACGGCTACACCTTC. Its translation: CASSSNDRDGYTF.

A few counts support this clone. This chain uses TRBV5-1 with TRBJ2-7; weak D call: TRBD1 (6 bases). The V end was cut by 5 bases, the J end by 4 bases, with 13 bases between. The length of the CDR3 is 13 residues. Germline lookup yields CDR1 SGHRS and CDR2 YFSETQ. The CDR3 sequence: CASSGTNFYEQYF. In DNA, the CDR3 is TGCGCCAGCAGTGGGACAAATTTTTACGAGCAGTACTTC.

As regards this clone: An end of the junction does not agree with germline; a read error may underlie this. The genes are TRBV4-1 and TRBJ2-7; D call uncertain. The germline V gene has CDR1 MGHRA and CDR2 YSYEKL. This CDR3 region has 13 residues. This CDR3 is CASSQDRSTYTHF. The CDR3 coding sequence is TGCGCCAGCAGCCAAGATAGGTCGACATACACGCACTTC.

The chain combines TRBV18 with TRBJ1-1; a weak D match, TRBD1 (6 bases). V was trimmed by 3 bases and J by 4 bases, leaving 21 bases between them. The CDR3 is made up of 17 amino acids. Germline loops: CDR1 KGHSH, CDR2 LQKENI. This CDR3 is CASSPLHTGWGGTEAFF. CDR3 nucleotides: TGTGCCAGCTCACCCCTCCATACAGGGTGGGGGGGCACTGAAGCTTTCTTT.

In this sample, this clone turned up a few times. The chain links TRBV7-9 to TRBJ2-1; 7 bases agree with TRBD1. This CDR3 has 12 residues. The V gene end was trimmed by 1 base and the J gene end by 15 bases; junction bases not matched to a gene: 6. Germline loops: CDR1 SEHNR, CDR2 FQNEAQ (reference sequence). CDR3 nucleotide sequence: TGTGCCAGCAGCTTAGACGCCTACAGGGGGTTCTTC. Its protein is CASSLDAYRGFF. The entire variable domain, with the rest obtained from reference TRBV7-9 and TRBJ2-1, is as follows: DTGVSQNPRHKITKRGQNVTFRCDPISEHNRLYWYRQTLGQGPEFLTYFQNEAQLEKSRLLSDRFSAERPKGSFSTLEIQRTEQGDSAMYLCASSLDAYRGFFGPGTRLTVL.

The rearrangement links TRBV30 to TRBJ2-7; a weak D match, TRBD2 (6 bases). The CDR3 loop spans 12 amino acids. Trimming took off 0 bases at V and 7 bases at J, with 10 bases between the two ends. Germline V gene lookup returns CDR1 GTSNPN and CDR2 SVGIG (reference sequence). The chain's CDR3 is CAWSVRGGEQYV. The CDR3 DNA sequence: TGTGCCTGGAGTGTACGGGGAGGAGAGCAGTACGTC.

V gene TRBV5-4 combines with J gene TRBJ2-3, with D possibly TRBD2 on 6 matching bases. This CDR3 has 19 amino acids. CDR1 is SGHNT, CDR2 YYREEE, per germline (reference sequence). V was shortened by 4 bases and J by 1 base, with 25 bases between the two germline ends. Written as DNA, the CDR3 is TGTGCCAGCAGCCGCGGGGTAGCGGCAGACAGAACCGGCACAGATACGCAGTATTTT. Amino acids: CASSRGVAADRTGTDTQYF.

This chain joins TRBV4-1 and TRBJ2-1; 9 bases are shared with TRBD1. The CDR3 contains 16 residues. J gave up 7 bases and V 4 bases, and 11 bases lay outside the gene matches. Germline values: CDR1 MGHRA, CDR2 YSYEKL. As DNA, the CDR3 is TGCGCCAGCAGCCTTCCCCCGGGACAGGGAGGGAATGAGCAGTTCTTC. It codes for CASSLPPGQGGNEQFF.

This clone has just a few counts. The chain couples TRBV7-9 to TRBJ2-2; D unresolved. The CDR3 has 11 amino acids. Germline V gene lookup returns CDR1 SEHNR and CDR2 FQNEAQ (reference sequence). V lost 3 bases and J 9 bases, leaving 5 bases between the germline ends. The CDR3 region has the DNA TGTGCCAGCAGCTTCCAATGGGAGCTGTTTTTT. It yields the protein CASSFQWELFF.

The rearrangement uses TRBV30 and TRBJ2-5; no clear D gene. TRBJ2-7 explains the end of the DNA better; the J call may be wrong. CDR1 and CDR2 (germline): GTSNPN, SVGIG (reference sequence). The CDR3 contains 13 residues. CDR3 nucleotides: TGTGCCTGGGCAGACTGGTACTCCTACGAGCAGTACTTC. It specifies CAWADWYSYEQYF.